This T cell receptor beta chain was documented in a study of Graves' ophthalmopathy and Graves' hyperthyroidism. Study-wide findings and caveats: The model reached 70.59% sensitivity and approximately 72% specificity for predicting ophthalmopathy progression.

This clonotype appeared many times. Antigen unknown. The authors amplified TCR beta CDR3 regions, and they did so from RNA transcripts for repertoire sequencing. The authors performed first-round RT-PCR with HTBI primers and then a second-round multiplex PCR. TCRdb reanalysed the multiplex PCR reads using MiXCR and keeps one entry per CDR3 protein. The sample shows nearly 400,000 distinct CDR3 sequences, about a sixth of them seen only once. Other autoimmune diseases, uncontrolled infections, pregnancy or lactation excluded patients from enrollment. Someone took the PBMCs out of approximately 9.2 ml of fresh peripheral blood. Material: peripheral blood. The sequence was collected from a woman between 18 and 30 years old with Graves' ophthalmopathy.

DNA for the CDR3: TGTGCCAGCAGTTTACGAGACAGGATCTGGGGCACTGAAGCTTTCTTT. It is translated as CASSLRDRIWGTEAFF. The chain has TRBV28 and TRBJ1-1, with D possibly TRBD1 on 6 matching bases. The germline V gene encodes CDR1 MDHEN and CDR2 SYDVKM. Trimming took 2 bases from V and 4 from J, leaving 17 bases between them. This CDR3 comprises 16 residues.